The table lists the clone carrying this T cell receptor (beta chain) with many counts. TCRdb reanalysed the RT-PCR reads using MiXCR and keeps one entry per CDR3 protein. The table has about 160,000 distinct CDR3 sequences, around a tenth seen once; the top ten hold roughly a third. These data come from a study of response to subunit inactivated influenza vaccine. This CDR3 comprises 12 residues. The germline V gene encodes CDR1 SEHNR and CDR2 FQNEAQ (reference sequence). Losses at the gene ends were 5 bases for V and 6 bases for J; bases not matched to a gene: 2. The receptor's source is a man in his fifties or sixties who received an inactivated influenza vaccine. This sample comprised CD8+ T cells sorted from PBMCs, obtained about 23 months after vaccination. J is TRBJ2-3 and V is TRBV7-9; 7 bases are a match to TRBD1. CDR3 sequence (DNA): TGTGCCAGCAGCGAGGACAGGGATACGCAGTATTTT. It is translated as CASSEDRDTQYF.